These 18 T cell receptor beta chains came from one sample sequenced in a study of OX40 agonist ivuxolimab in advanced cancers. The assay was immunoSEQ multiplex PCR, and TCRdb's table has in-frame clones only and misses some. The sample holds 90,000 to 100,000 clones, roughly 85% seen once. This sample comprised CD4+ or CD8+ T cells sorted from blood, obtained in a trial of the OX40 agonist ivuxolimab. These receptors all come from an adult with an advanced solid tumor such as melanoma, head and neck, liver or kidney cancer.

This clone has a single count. The CDR3 DNA sequence: TGCAGCGTGAGGGGCGCAGGGGGCGATGAAAAACTGTTTTTT. It specifies CSVRGAGGDEKLFF. The chain links TRBV29-1 to TRBJ1-4; TRBD1 agrees at 8 bases. The CDR3 loop spans 14 amino acids. Germline CDR1 SQVTM, CDR2 ANQGSEA. Trimming took 6 bases from V and 6 from J; bases not matched to a gene: 9.

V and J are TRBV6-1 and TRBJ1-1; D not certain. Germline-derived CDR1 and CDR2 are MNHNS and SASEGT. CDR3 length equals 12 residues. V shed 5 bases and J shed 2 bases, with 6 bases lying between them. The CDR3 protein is CASSLSNTEAFF. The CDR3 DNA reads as TGTGCCAGCAGTCTAAGCAACACTGAAGCTTTCTTT.

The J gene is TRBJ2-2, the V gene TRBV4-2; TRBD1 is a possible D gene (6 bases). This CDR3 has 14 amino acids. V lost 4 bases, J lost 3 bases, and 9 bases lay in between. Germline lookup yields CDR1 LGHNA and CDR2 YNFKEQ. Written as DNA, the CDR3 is TGTGCCAGCAGCCGGGACACTTACACCGGGGAGCTGTTTTTT. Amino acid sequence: CASSRDTYTGELFF.

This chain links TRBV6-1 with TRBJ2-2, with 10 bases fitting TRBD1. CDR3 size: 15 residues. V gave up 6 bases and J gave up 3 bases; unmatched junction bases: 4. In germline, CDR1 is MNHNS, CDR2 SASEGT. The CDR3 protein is CASSRGTGDTGELFF. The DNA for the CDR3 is TGTGCCAGCAGCCGGGGGACAGGGGACACCGGGGAGCTGTTTTTT.

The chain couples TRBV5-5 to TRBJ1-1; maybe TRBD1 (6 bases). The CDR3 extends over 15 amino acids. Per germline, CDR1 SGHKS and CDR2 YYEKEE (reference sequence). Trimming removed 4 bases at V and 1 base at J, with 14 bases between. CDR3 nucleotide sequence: TGTGCCAGCAGCCCTATGGGGGCCCAGAACACTGAAGCTTTCTTT. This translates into CASSPMGAQNTEAFF.

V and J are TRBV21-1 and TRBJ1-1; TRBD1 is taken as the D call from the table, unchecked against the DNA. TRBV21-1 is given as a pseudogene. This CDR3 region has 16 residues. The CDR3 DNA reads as TGTGCCAGCAGCACCCAGGGGCCGACGGCGAACACTGAAGCTTTCTTT. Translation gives CASSTQGPTANTEAFF.

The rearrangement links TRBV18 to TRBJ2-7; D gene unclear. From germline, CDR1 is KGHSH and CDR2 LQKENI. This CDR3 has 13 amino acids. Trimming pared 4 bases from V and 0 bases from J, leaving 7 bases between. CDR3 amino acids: CASSRSDSYEQYF. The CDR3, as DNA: TGTGCCAGCTCACGGTCCGACTCCTACGAGCAGTACTTC.

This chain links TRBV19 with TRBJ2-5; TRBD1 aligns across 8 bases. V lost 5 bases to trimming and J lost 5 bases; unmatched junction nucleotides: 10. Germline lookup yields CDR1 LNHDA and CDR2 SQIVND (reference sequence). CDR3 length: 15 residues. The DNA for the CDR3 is TGTGCCAGTAGTCCACCCGACAGGGGCTGGGAGACCCAGTACTTC. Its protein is CASSPPDRGWETQYF.

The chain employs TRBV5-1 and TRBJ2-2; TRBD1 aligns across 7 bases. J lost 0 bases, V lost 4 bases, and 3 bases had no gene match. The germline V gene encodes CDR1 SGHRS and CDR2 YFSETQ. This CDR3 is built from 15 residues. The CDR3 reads CASSRQGSNTGELFF. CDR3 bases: TGCGCCAGCAGCAGACAGGGTTCGAACACCGGGGAGCTGTTTTTT. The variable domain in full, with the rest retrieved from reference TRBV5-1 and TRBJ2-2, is KAGVTQTPRYLIKTRGQQVTLSCSPISGHRSVSWYQQTPGQGLQFLFEYFSETQRNKGNFPGRFSGRQFSNSRSEMNVSTLELGDSALYLCASSRQGSNTGELFFGEGSRLTVL.

The CDR3 loop is CASRHINSYEQYF. As DNA, the CDR3 is TGTGCCAGCAGACATATAAACTCCTACGAGCAGTACTTC. The rearrangement uses TRBV2 and TRBJ2-7; D is ambiguous. The germline V gene has CDR1 SNHLY and CDR2 FYNNEI. With 6 bases removed from V and 0 bases from J, the gap between germline ends came to 9 bases. CDR3 length equals 13 residues.

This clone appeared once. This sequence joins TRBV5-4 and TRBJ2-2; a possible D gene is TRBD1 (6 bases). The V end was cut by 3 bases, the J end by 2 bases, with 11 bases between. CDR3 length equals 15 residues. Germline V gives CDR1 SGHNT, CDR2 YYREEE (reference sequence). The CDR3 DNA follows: TGTGCCAGCAGCTCCCGGGACAAAAACACCGGGGAGCTGTTTTTT. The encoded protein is CASSSRDKNTGELFF.

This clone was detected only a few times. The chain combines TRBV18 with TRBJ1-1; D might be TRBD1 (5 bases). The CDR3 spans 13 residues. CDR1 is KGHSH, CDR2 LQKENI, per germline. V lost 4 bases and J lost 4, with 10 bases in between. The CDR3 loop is CASSLEGSTEAFF. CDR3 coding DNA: TGTGCCAGCTCACTAGAGGGGAGCACTGAAGCTTTCTTT.

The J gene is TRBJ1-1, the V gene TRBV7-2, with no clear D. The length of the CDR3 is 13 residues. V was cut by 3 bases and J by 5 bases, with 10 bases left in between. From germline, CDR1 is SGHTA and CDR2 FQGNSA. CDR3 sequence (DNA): TGTGCCAGCAGCTTGCCAGAAATAACTGAAGCTTTCTTT. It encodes CASSLPEITEAFF.

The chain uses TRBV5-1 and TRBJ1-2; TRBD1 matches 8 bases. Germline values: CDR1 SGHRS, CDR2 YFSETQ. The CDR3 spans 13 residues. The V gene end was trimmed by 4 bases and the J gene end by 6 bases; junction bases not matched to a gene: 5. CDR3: CASSVGQADGYTF. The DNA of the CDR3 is TGCGCCAGCAGCGTGGGACAGGCCGATGGCTACACCTTC.

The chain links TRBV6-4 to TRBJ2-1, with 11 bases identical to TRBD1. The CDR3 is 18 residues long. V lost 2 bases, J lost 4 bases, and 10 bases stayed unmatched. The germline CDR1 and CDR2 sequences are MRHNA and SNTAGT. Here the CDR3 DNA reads TGTGCCAGCAGTGACGGTAGGACAGGGGGCGCCGGGTACAATGAGCAGTTCTTC. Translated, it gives CASSDGRTGGAGYNEQFF.

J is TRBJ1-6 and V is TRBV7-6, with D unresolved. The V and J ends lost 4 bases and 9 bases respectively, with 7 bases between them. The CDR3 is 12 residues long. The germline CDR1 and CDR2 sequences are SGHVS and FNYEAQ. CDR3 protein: CASSSVGSPLHF. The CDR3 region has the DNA TGTGCCAGCAGCTCCGTAGGTTCACCCCTCCACTTT.

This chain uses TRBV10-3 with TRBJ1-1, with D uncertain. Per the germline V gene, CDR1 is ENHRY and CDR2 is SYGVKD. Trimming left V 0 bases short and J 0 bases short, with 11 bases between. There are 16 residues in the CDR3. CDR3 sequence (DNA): TGTGCCATCAGTGAGTCTTTGGCAGTAATGAACACTGAAGCTTTCTTT. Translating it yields CAISESLAVMNTEAFF.

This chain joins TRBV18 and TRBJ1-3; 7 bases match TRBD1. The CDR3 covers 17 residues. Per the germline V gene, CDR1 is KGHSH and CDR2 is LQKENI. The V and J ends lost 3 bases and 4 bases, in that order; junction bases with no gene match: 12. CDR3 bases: TGTGCCAGCTCACCCTTAGTCCTACAGGGGTACGGAAACACCATATATTTT. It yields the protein CASSPLVLQGYGNTIYF.